This TCR beta chain was observed in a study of vaccination effects on CD4 cells after COVID-19. Study results and caveats: Convalescent patients were scarce in the study, and it lacked early post-infection timepoints.

Before sequencing, viral peptide pools were used by the ViraFEST assay to expand antigen-specific CD4+ T cells. On day 10 of culture, CD4+ T cells were separated out. Participants were given two doses of BNT162b2 or mRNA-1273 vaccine. Vaccine recipients, nucleocapsid antibody negative, had no prior SARS-CoV-2 infection. Half-medium changes using IL-2 medium occurred on days 3 and 7. Assay used: immunoSEQ multiplex PCR; TCRdb lists only in-frame clones, some missing. The table records tens of thousands of clones, 55% to 85% of them present only once. Losses at the gene ends were 7 bases for V and 0 bases for J; bases not matched to a gene: 7. The CDR3 totals 16 residues. Germline CDR1 and CDR2: MDHEN and SYDVKM. To note about this clone: Its cognate antigen is unknown.

The sequence came from a human donor who received a COVID-19 vaccine. This chain links TRBV28 with TRBJ2-2; 8 nucleotides align to TRBD2. The specimen comprised CD4+ T cells from PBMCs cultured with HCoV-229E spike peptides, sampled after COVID-19 vaccination. DNA of the CDR3: TGTGCCAGCACCACTAGCGGAAGTACGAACACCGGGGAGCTGTTTTTT. This sequence encodes CASTTSGSTNTGELFF.